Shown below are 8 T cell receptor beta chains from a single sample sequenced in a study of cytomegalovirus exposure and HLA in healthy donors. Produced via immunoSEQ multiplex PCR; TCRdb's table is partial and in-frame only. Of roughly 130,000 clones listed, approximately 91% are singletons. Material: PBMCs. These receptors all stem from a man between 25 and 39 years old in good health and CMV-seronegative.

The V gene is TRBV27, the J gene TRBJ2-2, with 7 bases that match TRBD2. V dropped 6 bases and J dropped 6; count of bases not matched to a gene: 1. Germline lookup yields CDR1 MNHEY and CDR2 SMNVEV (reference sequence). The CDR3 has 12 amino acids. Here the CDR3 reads CASSRGAGELFF. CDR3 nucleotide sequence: TGTGCCAGCAGCCGGGGGGCCGGGGAGCTGTTTTTT.

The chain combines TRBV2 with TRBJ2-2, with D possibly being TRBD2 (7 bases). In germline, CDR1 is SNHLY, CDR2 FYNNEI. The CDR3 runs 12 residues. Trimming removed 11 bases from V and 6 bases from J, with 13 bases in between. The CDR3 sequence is CAYWGGPGELFF. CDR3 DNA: TGTGCCTATTGGGGGGGCCCCGGGGAGCTGTTTTTT.

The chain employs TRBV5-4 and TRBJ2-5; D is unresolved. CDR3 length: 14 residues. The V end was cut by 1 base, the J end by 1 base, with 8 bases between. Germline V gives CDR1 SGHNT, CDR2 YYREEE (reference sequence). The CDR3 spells CASSLRAGQETQYF. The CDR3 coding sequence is TGTGCCAGCAGCTTGAGAGCAGGCCAAGAGACCCAGTACTTC. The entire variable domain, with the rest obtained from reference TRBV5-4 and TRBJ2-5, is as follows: ETGVTQSPTHLIKTRGQQVTLRCSSQSGHNTVSWYQQALGQGPQFIFQYYREEENGRGNFPPRFSGLQFPNYSSELNVNALELDDSALYLCASSLRAGQETQYFGPGTRLLVL.

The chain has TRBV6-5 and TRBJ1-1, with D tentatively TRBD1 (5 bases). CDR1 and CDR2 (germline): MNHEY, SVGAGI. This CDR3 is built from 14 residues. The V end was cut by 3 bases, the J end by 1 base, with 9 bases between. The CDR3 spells CASSYLGGNTEAFF. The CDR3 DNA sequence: TGTGCCAGCAGTTATCTGGGGGGGAACACTGAAGCTTTCTTT.

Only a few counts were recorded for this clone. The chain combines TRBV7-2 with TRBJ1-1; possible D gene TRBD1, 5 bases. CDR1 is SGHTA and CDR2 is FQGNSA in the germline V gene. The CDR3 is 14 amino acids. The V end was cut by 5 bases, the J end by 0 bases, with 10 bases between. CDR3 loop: CASSPREMNTEAFF. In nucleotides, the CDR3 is TGTGCCAGCAGCCCCAGGGAAATGAACACTGAAGCTTTCTTT.

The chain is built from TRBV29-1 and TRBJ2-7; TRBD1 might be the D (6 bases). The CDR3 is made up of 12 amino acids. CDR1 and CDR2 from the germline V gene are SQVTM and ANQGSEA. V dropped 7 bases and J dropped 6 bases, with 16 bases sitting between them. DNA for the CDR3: TGCAGCGGCTCGAGGGGGTCGGGCGAGCAGTACTTC. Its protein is CSGSRGSGEQYF.

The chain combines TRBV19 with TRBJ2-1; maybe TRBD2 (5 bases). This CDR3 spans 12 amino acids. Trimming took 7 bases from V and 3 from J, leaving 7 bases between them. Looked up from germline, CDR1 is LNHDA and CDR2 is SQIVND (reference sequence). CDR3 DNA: TGTGCCAGTACTGGACTCTACAATGAGCAGTTCTTC. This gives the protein CASTGLYNEQFF.

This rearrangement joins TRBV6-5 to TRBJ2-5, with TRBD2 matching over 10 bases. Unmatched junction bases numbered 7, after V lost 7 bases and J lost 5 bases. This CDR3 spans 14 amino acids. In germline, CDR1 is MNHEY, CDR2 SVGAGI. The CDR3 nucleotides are TGTGCCAGCATCCGGACTAGCGGTAGCGAGACCCAGTACTTC. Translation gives CASIRTSGSETQYF.